A single sample gave rise to the 26 T cell receptor beta chains below, sequenced in a study of OX40 agonist ivuxolimab in advanced cancers. Sequenced by immunoSEQ multiplex PCR; TCRdb stores in-frame clones only, minus some. The sample includes tens of thousands of clones, roughly 77% of them seen just once. The material sequenced was CD4+ or CD8+ T cells sorted from blood, taken in a trial of the OX40 agonist ivuxolimab. These receptors all stem from an adult with an advanced solid tumor such as melanoma, head and neck, liver or kidney cancer.

This clone appeared a single time. The chain uses TRBV4-3 and TRBJ1-3; D may be TRBD1 (5 bases). Germline V gene data show CDR1 as LGHNA and CDR2 as YSLEER. V shed 5 bases and J shed 1 base, with 15 bases lying between them. The CDR3 spans 16 residues. CDR3 bases: TGCGCCAGCAGCGAAAACCCCGCAGGGTCTGGAAACACCATATATTTT. Translation gives CASSENPAGSGNTIYF.

The chain employs TRBV10-3 and TRBJ2-7; possibly TRBD1 for D (5 bases). Trimming shortened V by 3 bases and J by 10 bases, and 10 bases separated the two germline ends. The CDR3 contains 11 residues. Germline V lookup: CDR1 ENHRY, CDR2 SYGVKD. The CDR3 reads CAISDAGHQYF. In nucleotides, the CDR3 is TGTGCCATCAGTGACGCAGGGCATCAGTACTTC.

V and J are TRBV7-6 and TRBJ2-1; a possible D gene is TRBD1 (5 bases). The V end was cut by 5 bases, the J end by 5 bases, with 10 bases between. Per the germline V gene, CDR1 is SGHVS and CDR2 is FNYEAQ. This CDR3 has 13 residues. The DNA of the CDR3 is TGTGCCAGCAGCGTTCGACAGAACAATGAGCAGTTCTTC. It yields the protein CASSVRQNNEQFF. The variable domain in full, completed from reference TRBV7-6 and TRBJ2-1, reads GAGVSQSPRYKVTKRGQDVALRCDPISGHVSLYWYRQALGQGPEFLTYFNYEAQQDKSGLPNDRFSAERPEGSISTLTIQRTEQRDSAMYRCASSVRQNNEQFFGPGTRLTVL.

This clone was found once. The V and J genes are TRBV7-2 and TRBJ2-1, with no clear D. This CDR3 has 14 residues. CDR1 and CDR2 from the germline V gene are SGHTA and FQGNSA. V was cut by 2 bases and J by 8 bases, with 13 bases left in between. The CDR3 sequence is CASSLKAFGDEQFF. The CDR3 nucleotides read TGTGCCAGCAGCTTAAAAGCCTTCGGCGATGAGCAGTTCTTC. Full variable domain (outside the CDR3, taken from reference TRBV7-2 and TRBJ2-1): GAGVSQSPSNKVTEKGKDVELRCDPISGHTALYWYRQSLGQGLEFLIYFQGNSAPDKSGLPSDRFSAERTGGSVSTLTIQRTQQEDSAVYLCASSLKAFGDEQFFGPGTRLTVL.

This chain joins TRBV6-5 and TRBJ2-5; D is unclear. The V end was cut by 4 bases, the J end by 5 bases, with 8 bases between. Looked up from germline, CDR1 is MNHEY and CDR2 is SVGAGI. This CDR3 spans 12 amino acids. CDR3 region: CASSSSGETQYF. CDR3 DNA: TGTGCCAGCAGTTCGTCCGGGGAGACCCAGTACTTC.

The V call is TRBV10-3, the J call TRBJ1-1, with D perhaps matching TRBD1 (5 bases). CDR1 is ENHRY, CDR2 SYGVKD, per germline. V gave up 6 bases and J gave up 1 base, with 15 bases separating them. This CDR3 has 15 amino acids. The CDR3 bases are TGTGCCATCAGAACGTCCGGGACGGAGAACACTGAAGCTTTCTTT. This sequence encodes CAIRTSGTENTEAFF.

This chain connects TRBV6-1 to TRBJ1-2; D gene unclear. The V gene's germline CDR1 is MNHNS and CDR2 SASEGT. CDR3 length: 14 residues. The ends were cut back, 11 bases at V and 6 bases at J, with 22 bases in the middle. For the CDR3, the DNA is TGTGCCGGCTCCCCCGGGCAGTTCGAAGATGGCTACACCTTC. Its translation is CAGSPGQFEDGYTF.

The J gene is TRBJ1-5, the V gene TRBV6-6; 7 positions match TRBD1. The CDR3 runs 15 residues. CDR1 MNHNY and CDR2 SVGAGI come from the germline V gene (reference sequence). V lost 5 bases to trimming and J lost 0 bases; unmatched junction nucleotides: 4. CDR3 loop: CASSRDSYSNQPQHF. For the CDR3, the DNA is TGTGCCAGCAGTCGGGACAGCTATAGCAATCAGCCCCAGCATTTT.

This clone was picked up one time. This rearrangement joins TRBV2 to TRBJ1-5, with a weak D call TRBD1 (5 bases). The V gene lost 8 bases and the J gene lost 2 bases, with 16 bases spanning the gap. CDR1 is SNHLY, CDR2 FYNNEI, per germline. This CDR3 spans 15 amino acids. CDR3: CASAGQGLGNQPQHF. As DNA, the CDR3 is TGTGCCAGCGCGGGGCAGGGACTGGGCAATCAGCCCCAGCATTTT.

The genes are TRBV2 and TRBJ1-6; TRBD1 is a possible D gene (6 bases). The CDR3 is 15 amino acids. Germline CDR1 is SNHLY and CDR2 is FYNNEI. V lost 6 bases, J lost 5 bases, and 14 bases lay in between. The CDR3 protein is CASRYRDQNNSPLHF. The CDR3 DNA reads TGTGCCAGCAGATACAGGGATCAGAATAATTCACCCCTCCACTTT.

The rearrangement joins TRBV5-1 to TRBJ2-1; D is perhaps TRBD1 or TRBD2 (5 bases each). Trimming removed 4 bases from V and 1 base from J, with 15 bases in between. Germline loops: CDR1 SGHRS, CDR2 YFSETQ. This CDR3 comprises 16 residues. The CDR3 nucleotides read TGCGCCAGCAGCCCAAGAGGGGACCCTTCCTACAATGAGCAGTTCTTC. Protein: CASSPRGDPSYNEQFF.

The V and J genes are TRBV5-1 and TRBJ2-7; 9 nucleotides align to TRBD1. CDR3 length: 14 amino acids. Germline V gene sequence: CDR1 SGHRS, CDR2 YFSETQ. J gave up 6 bases and V 4 bases, and 8 bases lay outside the gene matches. As DNA, the CDR3 is TGCGCCAGCAGCCACAACAGGGGGCGCGGCGAGCAGTACGTC. It translates to CASSHNRGRGEQYV.

The chain couples TRBV9 to TRBJ2-3; 14 bases map to TRBD2. The V and J ends lost 4 bases and 4 bases, in that order; junction bases with no gene match: 11. The germline V gene has CDR1 SGDLS and CDR2 YYNGEE. The CDR3 is 18 residues long. CDR3 nucleotides: TGTGCCAGCAGCACACGTCCCGGGACTAGCGGGAGTGCAGATACGCAGTATTTT. Translation gives CASSTRPGTSGSADTQYF. Filled out from reference TRBV9 and TRBJ2-3, the complete variable domain reads DSGVTQTPKHLITATGQRVTLRCSPRSGDLSVYWYQQSLDQGLQFLIQYYNGEERAKGNILERFSAQQFPDLHSELNLSSLELGDSALYFCASSTRPGTSGSADTQYFGPGTRLTVL.

This chain uses TRBV5-1 with TRBJ1-1, with D possibly matching TRBD1 (6 bases). Germline CDR1 reads SGHRS; CDR2 reads YFSETQ. This CDR3 spans 15 amino acids. V shed 4 bases and J shed 5 bases, with 18 bases lying between them. As DNA, the CDR3 is TGCGCCAGCAGCCAATCCGACAGGTTGGATACTGAAGCTTTCTTT. This sequence encodes CASSQSDRLDTEAFF.

The rearrangement links TRBV18 to TRBJ2-7; D not resolved. V was pared by 3 bases and J by 2 bases, with 14 bases between. The CDR3 is 15 residues long. Germline CDR1 and CDR2: KGHSH and LQKENI. CDR3 residues: CASSPSTAVTYEQYF. Written as DNA, the CDR3 is TGTGCCAGCTCACCGTCAACAGCCGTTACCTACGAGCAGTACTTC.

This clone came up a few times. The rearrangement uses TRBV2 and TRBJ2-7; 10 nucleotides line up with TRBD2. The ends lost 7 bases at V and 4 bases at J; junction bases unmatched: 10. CDR1 SNHLY and CDR2 FYNNEI come from the germline V gene. The length of the CDR3 is 15 residues. CDR3 nucleotides: TGTGCCAGCAAGGAAATAGCGGGAGGAAGGTACGAGCAGTACTTC. It specifies CASKEIAGGRYEQYF.

The chain employs TRBV4-2 and TRBJ2-7, with 11 bases lining up with TRBD2. The V segment lost 0 bases and the J segment 3 bases; nucleotides outside the gene matches: 1. This CDR3 contains 15 residues. Germline values: CDR1 LGHNA, CDR2 YNFKEQ. This CDR3 reads CASSQEGTSGYEQYF. For the CDR3, the DNA is TGTGCCAGCAGCCAAGAAGGGACTAGCGGCTACGAGCAGTACTTC.

The CDR3 is CASSQVGGGAFYEQYF. The CDR3 DNA reads as TGTGCCAGCAGCCAAGTTGGAGGGGGCGCATTCTACGAGCAGTACTTC. The chain employs TRBV4-2 and TRBJ2-7, with D possibly TRBD1 on 7 matching bases. V lost 1 base to trimming and J lost 3 bases, with 16 bases between them. Germline V gives CDR1 LGHNA, CDR2 YNFKEQ. The CDR3 covers 16 residues.

The rearrangement uses TRBV7-9 and TRBJ1-1; the match to TRBD1 covers 7 bases. Per the germline V gene, CDR1 is SEHNR and CDR2 is FQNEAQ (reference sequence). With 4 bases clipped from V and 0 bases from J, the junction kept 5 bases outside the gene matches. The CDR3 totals 15 residues. In nucleotides, the CDR3 is TGTGCCAGCAGCTCCAGGGGGTTGGTGAACACTGAAGCTTTCTTT. It is translated as CASSSRGLVNTEAFF.

The table lists this clone with a few counts. V is TRBV19 and J is TRBJ2-7; D may be TRBD2 (6 bases). Germline V gene data show CDR1 as LNHDA and CDR2 as SQIVND (reference sequence). Trimming cost V 3 bases and J 1 base, with 13 bases left between them. The CDR3 totals 15 residues. CDR3 region: CASSIRGGGSYEQYV. Here the CDR3 DNA reads TGTGCCAGTAGTATCCGGGGAGGAGGGTCCTACGAGCAGTACGTC.

The CDR3 reads CASSPRRESGNTIYF. DNA of the CDR3: TGTGCCAGCAGCCCCCGTAGGGAGAGTGGAAACACCATATATTTT. The genes are TRBV5-6 and TRBJ1-3; D call uncertain. From germline, CDR1 is SGHDT and CDR2 YYEEEE. The CDR3 covers 15 residues. The V and J ends lost 4 bases and 3 bases respectively, with 14 bases between them.

This clone was seen only a few times. The CDR3 DNA follows: TGTGCCAGCAGCCAAAAAACCGCGACTAGCGCGTACGAGCAGTACGTC. Its translation: CASSQKTATSAYEQYV. V usage is TRBV7-2 and J usage is TRBJ2-7, with 8 positions matching TRBD2. CDR3 length equals 16 residues. Germline V gene sequence: CDR1 SGHTA, CDR2 FQGNSA. Germline trimming cut 5 bases from V and 4 bases from J; bases unmatched to any gene: 13.

The CDR3 sequence: CASSSGQFYEQYV. The CDR3, as DNA: TGTGCCAGCAGCTCGGGACAATTCTACGAGCAGTACGTC. J is TRBJ2-7 and V is TRBV11-3; a weak D match, TRBD1 (6 bases). This CDR3 has 13 amino acids. The germline V and J ends were trimmed by 4 bases and 3 bases, with 10 bases remaining between them. Germline loops: CDR1 SGHNT, CDR2 YENEEA.

The CDR3 coding sequence is TGTGCCAGCAGTTACGCCGGGACACCGGGTGAAAAACTGTTTTTT. Translating it yields CASSYAGTPGEKLFF. V gene TRBV6-5 combines with J gene TRBJ1-4, with a weak D call TRBD1 (6 bases). This CDR3 region has 15 residues. Between the trimmed V and J ends, which lost 2 bases and 7 bases, there was a span of 14 bases. Germline CDR1 reads MNHEY; CDR2 reads SVGAGI.

This clone was recorded a few times. This chain connects TRBV5-4 to TRBJ2-3; 8 nucleotides align to TRBD2. The CDR3 loop spans 15 amino acids. Trimming removed 7 bases from V and 3 bases from J; junction bases left unmatched: 10. CDR1 SGHNT and CDR2 YYREEE come from the germline V gene (reference sequence). In nucleotides, the CDR3 is TGTGCCAGCGGATCCGGGACTAGGGCAACAGATACGCAGTATTTT. Encoded protein: CASGSGTRATDTQYF.

The chain recombines TRBV2 with TRBJ2-1; D gene unclear. This CDR3 is 16 amino acids long. Trimming removed 2 bases from V and 6 bases from J, with 17 bases in between. Germline V gives CDR1 SNHLY, CDR2 FYNNEI. DNA of the CDR3: TGTGCCAGCAGTGAATATAGCTACCCACCCTCCAATGAGCAGTTCTTC. Its translation is CASSEYSYPPSNEQFF.